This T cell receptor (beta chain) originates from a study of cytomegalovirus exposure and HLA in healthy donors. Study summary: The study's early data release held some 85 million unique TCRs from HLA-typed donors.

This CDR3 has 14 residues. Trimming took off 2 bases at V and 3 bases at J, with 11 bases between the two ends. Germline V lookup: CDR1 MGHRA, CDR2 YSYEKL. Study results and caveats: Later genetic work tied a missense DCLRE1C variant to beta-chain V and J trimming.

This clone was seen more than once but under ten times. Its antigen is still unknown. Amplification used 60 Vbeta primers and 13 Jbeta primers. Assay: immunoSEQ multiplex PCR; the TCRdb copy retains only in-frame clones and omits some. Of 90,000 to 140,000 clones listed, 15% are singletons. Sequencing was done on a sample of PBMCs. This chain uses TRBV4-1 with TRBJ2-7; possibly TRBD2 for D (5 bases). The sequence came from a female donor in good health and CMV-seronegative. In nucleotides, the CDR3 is TGCGCCAGCAGCCAACCCGGGGTCGGCTACGAGCAGTACTTC. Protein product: CASSQPGVGYEQYF.